This T cell receptor beta chain was sequenced during a study of T cell responses to AZD1222 COVID-19 vaccine. Findings and limits, study-wide: Nearly half of spike-specific TCRs reportedly target unmutated variant regions. It should be noted that donors were predominantly white British and more often female, and clonal diversity was possibly underestimated. Across spike, vaccine-associated CD4 TCRs were found, dominant at 160-218 and 743-854. Spike-specific TCR breadth and depth went up after people got two AZD1222 doses.

The CDR3 covers 17 residues. Germline V CDR1 and CDR2: SGDLS, YYNGEE. V was cut by 0 bases and J by 4 bases, with 18 bases left in between. TCRdb's table, derived via immunoSEQ multiplex PCR, lists solely in-frame clones and lacks some. The profile covers approximately 140,000 clones, with roughly 92% appearing a single time and about a tenth taken by the ten largest. With regard to this clone: Its specificity is unknown.

The sequence was obtained from an adult who received the AZD1222 COVID-19 vaccine. Material: peripheral blood, obtained 28 days after the second AZD1222 dose. This chain uses TRBV9 with TRBJ2-3; the D call may be TRBD1 or TRBD2 (6 bases each). The DNA for the CDR3 is TGTGCCAGCAGCGTAGGTTCTGGGGGGCGTAGCGCAGATACGCAGTATTTT. The encoded protein is CASSVGSGGRSADTQYF.